This T cell receptor beta chain was profiled in a study of T-cell reconstitution after alpha-beta-depleted transplantation in children (dated by TCRdb to about 2016). As for the study more broadly: Using TCR repertoire profiling, the study followed T-cell immune reconstitution in a quantitative way in children after TCRalphabeta/CD19-depleted allogeneic hematopoietic cell transplantation.

Overall study results and their limits: In some patients, the high TCRbeta diversity seen at day 60 was put down to recipient T cells and intrathymic progenitors that had survived conditioning. The apparently early recovery of alphabetaT-cell counts about two months after transplant reportedly depended on only several hundred rapidly expanded clones that came from non-depleted graft cells. Over subsequent months, a decline in hyperexpanded clone frequencies was noted, and after one year, T-cell counts and TCRbeta diversity were mostly ascribed to newly produced T cells.

The sample's time point label, in plain terms: day 60 (about 2 months) after transplantation. What the treatment or condition label conveys for this sample: allogeneic hematopoietic cell transplantation with graft depleted of TCRalphabeta T cells and CD19 B cells. The children who served as transplant recipients had been given grafts of TCRalphabeta/CD19-depleted allogeneic hematopoietic cells. Sequences SGHTA (CDR1) and FQGTGA (CDR2) are obtained from the germline V gene. Spanning cysteine to phenylalanine, the CDR3 consists of 17 amino acids. Of the read, only the CDR3 DNA is kept; its 51 bases are in frame from base 1. V gives up 5 bases and J gives up 9 bases, and the segment between their germline ends measures 27 bases. This clonotype counts as medium-sized (0.01 to 0.1%). No antigen is known for it. Per-nucleotide qualities are absent, and no much larger clonotype sits a single base away. The method was PCR. Sequencer: Illumina HiSeq 2500. To normalize quantification of the TCRbeta repertoire, the TCR libraries were built with molecular barcoding that relied on unique molecular identifiers. The public reads were reprocessed in TCRdb via fastp at Q25 and MiXCR, keeping in-frame beta chains. One record per CDR3 amino acid sequence lists the most common genes and DNA. This sample lists 6,500 to 9,000 distinct CDR3 sequences; 30% were detected once. Of the sample, 2% to 2.5% is held by the ten largest clones.

The sample in question was peripheral blood, obtained 60 days after TCRalphabeta/CD19-depleted stem cell transplant. The TCR was taken from a boy in the first two years of life who had a stem cell transplant for SCID, so the T cells may come from the graft donor. The chain couples TRBV7-3 to TRBJ2-3; the D gene is perhaps TRBD1, on 6 matching bases. The CDR3 region has the sequence CASSLQTGQKGPNTQYF. The sequence in DNA is TGTGCCAGCAGCCTCCAGACAGGACAGAAGGGACCGAACACGCAGTATTTT.